This TCR beta chain was sequenced in a study of T cell responses to AZD1222 COVID-19 vaccine (dated by TCRdb to the early 2020s). Some background on the complete study: TCR sequencing was performed for some 250 trial participants, of whom about 200 were given two doses of AZD1222 and approximately 26 were given two doses of MenACWY control vaccine. Trial participants were enrolled into age subgroups of 18-55, 56-69 and 70-plus years, which contained 148, 28 and 57 TCR-sequenced participants, respectively.

The CDR3 regions of human TCRbeta chains were analyzed by immunosequencing. In the paper's pipeline: Repertoire TCRs were checked for matches against a reference library of SARS-CoV-2-specific TCRs that had been generated using the MIRA antigen-specificity platform. Breadth meant the fraction of unique TCRs that were SARS-CoV-2-associated, whereas depth meant the fraction of total T cells that were SARS-CoV-2-associated. Using the MIRA data, each spike-specific TCR was mapped to the spike region that the TCR reacts to and placed in a CD4 or CD8 class. Log10-transformed breadth and depth values were compared by one-way ANOVA with Sidak's multiple comparisons tests. Entries here come from immuneACCESS through TCRdb and include only in-frame sequences with V and J called. Some clones fail to appear in such tables; in the studies checked, an unresolved V gene covers under half of the shortfall, and the cause of the remainder is unknown. V, J and clone size are those of that table, while D and trimming were read from the DNA. For this sample the table gives 160,000 or so clones, of which more than 75% were detected only once. About a tenth of the sample belongs to the ten largest clones.

As for this clone: No cognate antigen has been identified for it. No base qualities exist here, and no much larger clone lies one base off it.

Per the publication, the time point label means: about 28 days (+/-7) after the second vaccine dose. Because spike-specific TCR depth and breadth did not differ between the two schedules, AZD1222 recipients who got a second dose at roughly 4 weeks were pooled with those who got a second dose at roughly 12 weeks. Vaccinee samples came from UK trials COV001 and COV002, including a single-blind randomized controlled phase 2/3 trial of AZD1222 (ChAdOx1 nCoV-19) in healthy adults. For TCRbeta chain sequencing, PBMC samples were collected from trial participants at day 0 and at day 28 after the second dose. Overall study outcomes, separate from this receptor: Participants were mostly white British and included more females than males, and it was suggested by the authors that clonal diversity may have been underestimated. Conclusions about previously exposed vaccinees are limited because only a handful of AZD1222 recipients were SARS-CoV-2 seropositive at baseline. After two AZD1222 doses, both the breadth and the depth of spike-specific TCRs were significantly higher than at day 0 and than in MenACWY recipients. The whole spike protein was spanned by vaccine-associated CD4 TCRs, and dominant responses were seen in regions 160-218 and 743-854. Reportedly, close to half of the unique spike-specific TCRs recognized epitopes lying outside the regions that are mutated in the B.1.351 and B.1.1.7 variants. No day 14 peak-response samples were available, so repertoires were characterized only after the peak T cell response. In the small 56-69-year group, the increase in depth fell short of significance, most likely because of low power.

Taken from cysteine to phenylalanine, the CDR3 has 15 residues. CDR3 DNA is the only sequence kept; it has 45 bases, read in frame from the first base. Per the germline V gene, SGHRS is the CDR1 and YFSETQ is the CDR2. Unmatched junction bases come to 8, with V trimmed by 4 bases and J by 4 bases. The rearrangement joined TRBV5-1 to TRBJ1-2; 9 of the junction bases match TRBD1. The origin of this receptor is an adult who received the AZD1222 COVID-19 vaccine. The starting material was peripheral blood, obtained 28 days after the second AZD1222 dose. The sequence in DNA is TGCGCCAGCAGCGGAGGAGGGACAGGGCTCTATGGCTACACCTTC. This encodes CASSGGGTGLYGYTF.